The 15 T cell receptor beta chains listed next were all sequenced from one sample in a study of regulatory T cells in long-lasting Graves disease. Time point in this sample: newly diagnosed GD, antithyroid drugs for less than 3 months. Construction of the TCR library relied on RNA isolated from PBMCs. CDR3 regions were amplified by Arm-PCR using iRepertoire HTBI primers to build TCR beta libraries. TCRdb independently ran MiXCR on the multiplex PCR reads; one entry per CDR3 protein. This sample has roughly 350,000 distinct CDR3 sequences, with 15% to 20% found just once. These data also featured in a second study, about T cells in Graves' hyperthyroidism and ophthalmopathy.

Here the sequenced sample was peripheral blood mononuclear cells (PBMCs), taken at new diagnosis, from a patient treated with antithyroid drugs. These receptors all stem from a woman under 30 with Graves disease.

The sample holds many counts of this clonotype. J is TRBJ1-1 and V is TRBV18; D possibly corresponds to TRBD1 (6 bases). CDR1 and CDR2 from the germline V gene are KGHSH and LQKENI. V dropped 6 bases and J dropped 0 bases, with 11 bases sitting between them. There are 14 residues in the CDR3. The CDR3 is CASSRTDLNTEAFF. In DNA, the CDR3 is TGTGCCAGCTCCCGGACAGACCTGAACACTGAAGCTTTCTTT.

This clonotype came up many times. V usage is TRBV27 and J usage is TRBJ1-5; D not resolved. Germline V CDR1 and CDR2: MNHEY, SMNVEV (reference sequence). Trimming removed 6 bases at V and 3 bases at J, with 12 bases between. The CDR3 totals 14 residues. In nucleotides, the CDR3 is TGTGCCAGCAGGACGTGGGCTGACAATCAGCCCCAGCATTTT. Protein sequence: CASRTWADNQPQHF.

The chain is built from TRBV6-1 and TRBJ1-3; possible D gene TRBD1, 5 bases. The ends were cut back, 5 bases at V and 2 bases at J, with 13 bases in the middle. The V gene's germline CDR1 is MNHNS and CDR2 SASEGT. The CDR3 contains 15 residues. Here the CDR3 reads CASSNELGAGNTIYF. The CDR3 coding sequence is TGTGCCAGCAGTAACGAATTGGGGGCTGGAAACACCATATATTTT.

This chain links TRBV19 with TRBJ2-7, with a weak D call TRBD1 (6 bases). Deletions cut 1 base from V and 2 bases from J, with 9 bases between. Per germline, CDR1 LNHDA and CDR2 SQIVND (reference sequence). The CDR3 sequence is 14 residues long. The CDR3 DNA is TGTGCCAGTAGTATAGCAGGGGTGCCCTACGAGCAGTACTTC. As protein: CASSIAGVPYEQYF. The entire variable domain, with the rest obtained from reference TRBV19 and TRBJ2-7, is as follows: DGGITQSPKYLFRKEGQNVTLSCEQNLNHDAMYWYRQDPGQGLRLIYYSQIVNDFQKGDIAEGYSVSREKKESFPLTVTSAQKNPTAFYLCASSIAGVPYEQYFGPGTRLTVT.

The table lists this clonotype with many counts. This sequence joins TRBV7-3 and TRBJ2-2; TRBD1 is a possible D gene (6 bases). Trimming removed 5 bases from V and 7 bases from J, with 17 bases in between. Looked up from germline, CDR1 is SGHTA and CDR2 is FQGTGA. This CDR3 is 15 amino acids long. In DNA, the CDR3 is TGTGCCAGCAGCCCCCAGAGTGGGGGCGTCGGGGAGCTGTTTTTT. It codes for CASSPQSGGVGELFF.

V usage is TRBV20-1 and J usage is TRBJ2-7; D call uncertain. This CDR3 is 12 amino acids long. Germline loops: CDR1 DFQATT, CDR2 SNEGSKA (reference sequence). V lost 0 bases to trimming and J lost 0 bases, with 3 bases between them. As DNA, the CDR3 is TGCAGTGCTAGAGACTTCTCCTACGAGCAGTACTTC. Translating it yields CSARDFSYEQYF.

The V call is TRBV5-1, the J call TRBJ1-3, with D perhaps TRBD1 (5 bases). Germline CDR1 is SGHRS and CDR2 is YFSETQ. The CDR3 loop spans 16 amino acids. The germline V and J ends were trimmed by 0 bases and 4 bases, with 14 bases remaining between them. CDR3 nucleotides: TGCGCCAGCAGCTTGGCCGGGGGGGTAACGGGAAACACCATATATTTT. Encoded protein: CASSLAGGVTGNTIYF.

There are many counts of this clonotype. CDR3 sequence (DNA): TGTGCCAGCTCACGACTGGGACAGTATAATTCACCCCTCCACTTT. As protein: CASSRLGQYNSPLHF. The V and J genes are TRBV18 and TRBJ1-6; the match to TRBD1 covers 7 bases. Germline CDR1 and CDR2: KGHSH and LQKENI. There are 15 residues in the CDR3. With 4 bases clipped from V and 4 bases from J, the junction kept 4 bases outside the gene matches.

This clonotype was counted at least ten times. The genes are TRBV11-2 and TRBJ2-1; D might be TRBD2 (5 bases). The CDR3 is 14 residues long. Between the trimmed V and J ends, which lost 4 bases and 4 bases, there was a span of 11 bases. Germline V gives CDR1 SGHAT, CDR2 FQNNGV. CDR3 in amino acids: CASSSYTGYNEQFF. The CDR3 DNA is TGTGCCAGCAGCTCCTACACGGGATACAATGAGCAGTTCTTC.

This clonotype was found a few times. This rearrangement joins TRBV6-5 to TRBJ1-1; D is perhaps TRBD1 (5 bases). The CDR3 is made up of 15 amino acids. Germline CDR1 MNHEY, CDR2 SVGAGI. V was trimmed by 0 bases and J by 1 base, leaving 9 bases between them. CDR3 protein: CASSYSGRTNTEAFF. The CDR3 DNA follows: TGTGCCAGCAGTTACTCGGGACGGACGAACACTGAAGCTTTCTTT.

The rearrangement joins TRBV5-1 to TRBJ1-6; TRBD1 matches 10 bases. Looked up from germline, CDR1 is SGHRS and CDR2 is YFSETQ. The V gene end was trimmed by 4 bases and the J gene end by 1 base; junction bases not matched to a gene: 5. This CDR3 has 17 residues. Written as DNA, the CDR3 is TGCGCCAGCAGCCCCCTGGGACAGGGGTCCTATAATTCACCCCTCCACTTT. It yields the protein CASSPLGQGSYNSPLHF.

As regards this clonotype: This sequence may be a read error, since a much larger clone differs from it by one base. This chain connects TRBV7-6 to TRBJ2-1; 7 nucleotides match TRBD1. CDR3 size: 15 residues. V was pared by 2 bases and J by 10 bases, with 11 bases of the junction left unmatched. Germline V CDR1 and CDR2: SGHVS, FNYEAQ. The CDR3: CASSLTGQATYEQFF. DNA of the CDR3: TGTGCCAGCAGCTTAACCGGACAGGCTACCTACGAGCAGTTCTTC.

This clonotype has at least ten counts. CDR3 DNA: TGTGCCAGCAGCTTTCATTTGTCCGGGACAGGGAAGGGGGAGCTGTTTTTT. Translation gives CASSFHLSGTGKGELFF. The chain joins TRBV13 to TRBJ2-2, with 9 bases fitting TRBD1. The germline gives CDR1 PRHDT, CDR2 FYEKMQ (reference sequence). V was clipped by 3 bases and J by 8 bases; unmatched bases: 13. This CDR3 spans 17 amino acids.

This clonotype was recorded a few times. A junction end diverges from the germline sequence, so it may reflect a read error. V and J are TRBV3-1 and TRBJ2-3; 10 nucleotides align to TRBD1. This CDR3 region has 15 residues. Germline assignment: CDR1 LGHDT and CDR2 YNNKEL (reference sequence). CDR3: CASSQETRQGAVQYF. As DNA, the CDR3 is TGCGCCAGCAGCCAGGAAACTAGACAGGGGGCGGTGCAGTATTTT.

This clonotype was observed many times. The chain has TRBV10-2 and TRBJ1-1; a possible D gene is TRBD1 (5 bases). V lost 0 bases, J lost 0 bases, and 8 bases lay in between. Germline CDR1 reads WSHSY; CDR2 reads SAAADI. CDR3 length: 15 residues. CDR3 protein: CASSESEGMNTEAFF. The CDR3 DNA follows: TGCGCCAGCAGTGAGTCGGAGGGGATGAACACTGAAGCTTTCTTT.